Following are 14 T cell receptor beta chains from one sample sequenced in a study of cytomegalovirus exposure and HLA in healthy donors. The PCR ran on 60 Vbeta and 13 Jbeta primers. The assay was immunoSEQ multiplex PCR, and TCRdb's table has in-frame clones only and misses some. Counted here are under 150,000 clones, 75% to 80% occurring once; the ten biggest clones make up approximately 1.1%. Sample: PBMCs. These receptors originate from a male donor in good health and CMV-seronegative.

The chain is built from TRBV11-3 and TRBJ2-1; D might be TRBD1 (6 bases). This CDR3 has 12 residues. V was clipped by 5 bases and J by 9 bases, with 11 bases between them. The germline V gene encodes CDR1 SGHNT and CDR2 YENEEA. CDR3 DNA sequence: TGTGCCAGCAGCGAGAACAGGGCTGAGCAGTTCTTC. Protein: CASSENRAEQFF.

This clone was detected once. V usage is TRBV5-1 and J usage is TRBJ2-3, with TRBD2 matching over 7 bases. CDR1 and CDR2 (germline): SGHRS, YFSETQ. J lost 0 bases, V lost 2 bases, and 3 bases had no gene match. This CDR3 has 15 residues. CDR3 amino acids: CASSFGGVSTDTQYF. In DNA form, the CDR3 reads TGCGCCAGCAGCTTTGGGGGGGTAAGCACAGATACGCAGTATTTT.

The chain employs TRBV11-2 and TRBJ1-3; 11 positions agree with TRBD1. Trimming cost V 8 bases and J 3 bases; bases outside gene matches: 9. There are 16 residues in the CDR3. Germline V gene data show CDR1 as SGHAT and CDR2 as FQNNGV. CDR3 sequence reads: CASRPTDRGLGNTIYF. Here the CDR3 DNA reads TGTGCCAGCCGACCAACGGACAGGGGGCTTGGAAACACCATATATTTT.

The rearrangement joins TRBV2 to TRBJ2-3; D possibly corresponds to TRBD1 (5 bases). The CDR3 is 15 residues long. V lost 5 bases, J lost 4 bases, and 16 bases lay in between. Germline V gene sequence: CDR1 SNHLY, CDR2 FYNNEI. The CDR3 loop is CASSFALGRADTQYF. The DNA of the CDR3 is TGTGCCAGCAGTTTTGCCTTGGGCAGGGCAGATACGCAGTATTTT.

The rearrangement uses TRBV7-2 and TRBJ2-1; D remains ambiguous. CDR3 length: 14 amino acids. V was cut by 5 bases and J by 4 bases, with 12 bases left in between. Germline V CDR1 and CDR2: SGHTA, FQGNSA. The CDR3 coding sequence is TGTGCCAGCAGCCTCCCAGGCTGGTACAATGAGCAGTTCTTC. Translation: CASSLPGWYNEQFF.

This clone has just a few counts. This sequence joins TRBV10-3 and TRBJ1-1, with a possible D match to TRBD1 (6 bases). V lost 5 bases to trimming and J lost 1 base, with 11 bases between them. From germline, CDR1 is ENHRY and CDR2 SYGVKD. The CDR3 consists of 14 residues. The DNA for the CDR3 is TGTGCCATCAGTTCGACAGGTCCGAACACTGAAGCTTTCTTT. Amino acids: CAISSTGPNTEAFF.

The genes are TRBV27 and TRBJ2-7; TRBD1 matches at 7 bases. The germline gives CDR1 MNHEY, CDR2 SMNVEV (reference sequence). The V segment lost 6 bases and the J segment 2 bases; nucleotides outside the gene matches: 10. The CDR3 is 15 amino acids. This CDR3 reads CASSSTGTATYEQYF. The CDR3 DNA sequence: TGTGCCAGCAGCTCAACCGGGACAGCTACCTACGAGCAGTACTTC.

The chain joins TRBV27 to TRBJ2-7, with D uncertain. The CDR3 is made up of 13 amino acids. CDR1 is MNHEY and CDR2 is SMNVEV in the germline V gene (reference sequence). The V end was cut by 0 bases, the J end by 4 bases, with 7 bases between. The CDR3 DNA reads as TGTGCCAGCAGTTTATCGAGGCGTTACGAGCAGTACTTC. This translates into CASSLSRRYEQYF.

The chain uses TRBV10-2 and TRBJ2-7; 10 bases are a match to TRBD1. The germline V gene has CDR1 WSHSY and CDR2 SAAADI. The CDR3 spans 14 residues. V was clipped by 6 bases and J by 2 bases; unmatched bases: 4. In DNA form, the CDR3 reads TGCGCCAGCAGCGGACAGGGGGAGACCTACGAGCAGTACTTC. This gives the protein CASSGQGETYEQYF.

The rearrangement uses TRBV11-2 and TRBJ1-4; 8 bases agree with TRBD1. V dropped 3 bases and J dropped 5; count of bases not matched to a gene: 2. CDR3 size: 14 residues. CDR1 and CDR2 from the germline V gene are SGHAT and FQNNGV. The CDR3 coding sequence is TGTGCCAGCAGCTTTAACAGGGGGAATGAAAAACTGTTTTTT. Translating gives CASSFNRGNEKLFF.

About this clone: The junction does not match germline at one end; this may be a read error. The chain employs TRBV4-3 and TRBJ1-2; D remains unclear. Germline V lookup: CDR1 LGHNA, CDR2 YSLEER. The CDR3 spans 13 residues. CDR3 sequence: CASSKDLPGGYTF. The CDR3 DNA follows: TGCGCCAGCAGCAAAGACCTGCCCGGTGGCTACACCTTC.

This clone has just a few counts. The chain joins TRBV5-1 to TRBJ1-1; TRBD1 aligns across 10 bases. Germline V gene sequence: CDR1 SGHRS, CDR2 YFSETQ. The CDR3 extends over 14 amino acids. With V trimmed by 3 bases and J by 4 bases, 3 bases remained unmatched. CDR3 bases: TGCGCCAGCAGCTCGGGACAGGGGACCACTGAAGCTTTCTTT. Encoded protein: CASSSGQGTTEAFF.

This rearrangement joins TRBV29-1 to TRBJ2-1; D perhaps matches TRBD1 (7 bases). CDR3 length: 11 amino acids. V lost 6 bases and J lost 8, with 11 bases in between. Germline V gene sequence: CDR1 SQVTM, CDR2 ANQGSEA. CDR3 region: CSVRGRHEQFF. The CDR3 nucleotides read TGCAGCGTCAGGGGGAGGCATGAGCAGTTCTTC.

This clone came up a few times. CDR3 DNA sequence: TGTGCCAGCAGACGGACAGGGAGAAATCAGCCCCAGCATTTT. Translated: CASRRTGRNQPQHF. J is TRBJ1-5 and V is TRBV6-1; TRBD1 matches at 8 bases. Germline loops: CDR1 MNHNS, CDR2 SASEGT. The junction had 5 bases not matched to a gene; V was cut back by 6 bases and J by 4 bases. The CDR3 sequence is 14 residues long.